Listed below are T cell receptor beta chains from one sample, sequenced in a study of blood T cells in healthy people across ages. TCRdb re-called the 5' RACE reads with MiXCR, one entry per CDR3 protein. Among over 750,000 distinct CDR3 sequences listed, more than 20% were seen once. These same data were also listed under a study on T cells of mothers and their children.

Sequences were obtained from blood. These TCRs come from a boy between 5 and 17 years old in good health. Each CDR3 is given with its conserved first and last residue. The order of the fields is V gene, clone size, J gene, D gene, CDR3 protein, CDR3 DNA. D genes are given only for firm matches. A clone size is listed for some rows: how often the clone was seen (once, few, many), or a class if it is expanded.

TRBV12-3/TRBV12-4	.	TRBJ2-1	.	CASSLVGTPKYQFF	TGTGCCAGCAGTTTGGTGGGGACACCAAAATATCAGTTCTTC
TRBV12-3/TRBV12-4	.	TRBJ1-1	.	CASSPARANTEAFF	TGTGCCAGCAGTCCCGCGCGGGCGAACACTGAAGCTTTCTTT
TRBV7-3	few	TRBJ2-1	TRBD2	CASSWGGEAWNEQFF	TGTGCCAGCAGCTGGGGGGGAGAGGCGTGGAATGAGCAGTTCTTC
TRBV13	few	TRBJ2-5	.	CASSILTGQETQYF	TGTGCCAGCAGCATTCTGACAGGTCAAGAGACCCAGTACTTC
TRBV29-1	.	TRBJ1-1	TRBD1	CSVPDRGGTEAFF	TGCAGCGTTCCGGACAGGGGAGGCACTGAAGCTTTCTTT
TRBV27	once	TRBJ2-3	.	CASSFQGGGDTQYF	TGTGCCAGCAGTTTCCAAGGGGGTGGCGATACGCAGTATTTT
TRBV6-4	.	TRBJ1-2	TRBD1	CASSPMQGQGIGGYTF	TGTGCCAGCAGTCCAATGCAGGGACAGGGGATTGGAGGCTACACCTTC
TRBV5-1	.	TRBJ2-1	TRBD1	CASARTGNYNEQFF	TGCGCCAGCGCTAGGACAGGGAACTACAATGAGCAGTTCTTC
TRBV3-1	once	TRBJ2-1	.	CANSLRYSLYEQFF	TGTGCCAACAGCCTCAGGTACTCCCTCTACGAGCAGTTCTTC
TRBV14	.	TRBJ1-3	.	CASSPTFTGNTIYF	TGTGCCAGCAGCCCTACCTTTACTGGAAACACCATATATTTT
TRBV3-1	.	TRBJ2-7	.	CASSQDQGPTYEQYF	TGTGCCAGCAGCCAAGATCAGGGGCCTACCTACGAGCAGTACTTC
TRBV28	few	TRBJ1-6	.	CASSLAGALSSYNSPLHF	TGTGCCAGCAGTTTAGCAGGGGCCCTAAGCTCCTATAATTCACCCCTCCACTTT
TRBV12-3/TRBV12-4	few	TRBJ2-3	.	CASSLDMSTDTQYF	TGTGCCAGCAGTTTGGACATGAGCACAGATACGCAGTATTTT
TRBV12-3/TRBV12-4	few	TRBJ2-1	.	CASSFPHNEQFF	TGTGCCAGCAGTTTTCCACACAATGAGCAGTTCTTC
TRBV3-1	few	TRBJ1-2	TRBD1	CASSRKQQGASGYTF	TGTGCCAGCAGCCGGAAACAACAGGGGGCGTCGGGCTACACCTTC
TRBV9	.	TRBJ2-1	.	CASSVEGVSYNEQFF	TGTGCCAGCAGCGTAGAGGGGGTCTCCTACAATGAGCAGTTCTTC
TRBV11-3	.	TRBJ2-1	.	CASSLVVFHEQFF	TGTGCCAGCAGCTTAGTAGTTTTTCATGAGCAGTTCTTC
TRBV7-9	many	TRBJ2-7	.	CASSLPPVYEQYF	TGTGCCAGCAGCTTACCTCCTGTCTACGAGCAGTACTTC
TRBV27	.	TRBJ2-3	.	CASSWEGASDTQYF	TGTGCCAGCAGTTGGGAGGGGGCGTCAGATACGCAGTATTTT
TRBV7-8	few	TRBJ2-1	.	CASSLDFVSYNEQFF	TGTGCCAGCAGCTTAGATTTCGTATCCTACAATGAGCAGTTCTTC
TRBV25-1	.	TRBJ1-4	.	CASSEQSNEKLFF	TGTGCCAGCAGTGAGCAGTCTAATGAAAAACTGTTTTTT
TRBV7-9	once	TRBJ1-5	.	CASSLGDGPQHF	TGTGCCAGCAGCTTGGGTGACGGGCCCCAGCATTTT